The T cell receptor (beta chain) described here comes from a study of blood T cell repertoires in COVID-19. As for the study in general: T cells, B-cell-depleted T cells, or PBMCs provided the cDNA or gDNA that served as material.

V dropped 4 bases and J dropped 4; count of bases not matched to a gene: 8. The CDR3 totals 15 residues. Germline loops: CDR1 MNHEY, CDR2 SVGAGI. Methods used by the authors: For nucleated cells, counts were estimated from reference gene primer amplification. Data came from immunoSEQ multiplex PCR; TCRdb stores just in-frame clones and leaves some out. V and J calls plus clone size are reproduced from that table; the DNA served to infer D and trimming. The sample shows about 270,000 clones, about four fifths of them seen only once. The specimen sequenced was peripheral blood. The V and J genes are TRBV6-5 and TRBJ2-3, with 7 bases identical to TRBD1. This TCR came from a woman under 30 with acute or convalescent COVID-19. The CDR3 DNA reads as TGTGCCAGCAGTTCCACGACAGGGTCGGCAGATACGCAGTATTTT. Translated: CASSSTTGSADTQYF.